This T cell receptor beta chain was sequenced for a study of naive and memory T cell subsets. An equimolar mix of two oligonucleotides served as the beta constant-region primer for TRBC1 and TRBC2. TCRdb re-called the UMI-ligation and nested PCR reads with MiXCR, one entry per CDR3 protein. In the table there are around 27,000 distinct CDR3 sequences, 9.5% to 12% of which are singletons. This clonotype was detected many times. The sample taken for sequencing was effector memory CD4+ T cells from blood. As for subset: effector memory, CD45RA- CD27-. This TCR was sampled from a human donor in good health.

The CDR3 loop reads CASNPTGTSWDMLVDKQYF. The CDR3 DNA sequence: TGTGCCAGCAACCCTACTGGGACTAGCTGGGATATGCTCGTGGATAAGCAGTACTTC. The chain is built from TRBV2 and TRBJ2-7; 9 positions agree with TRBD2. The CDR3 length is 19 residues. J gave up 8 bases and V 7 bases, and 27 bases lay outside the gene matches. Germline assignment: CDR1 SNHLY and CDR2 FYNNEI. The variable domain in full, with the rest retrieved from reference TRBV2 and TRBJ2-7, is EPEVTQTPSHQVTQMGQEVILRCVPISNHLYFYWYRQILGQKVEFLVSFYNNEISEKSEIFDDQFSVERPDGSNFTLKIRSTKLEDSAMYFCASNPTGTSWDMLVDKQYFGPGTRLTVT.